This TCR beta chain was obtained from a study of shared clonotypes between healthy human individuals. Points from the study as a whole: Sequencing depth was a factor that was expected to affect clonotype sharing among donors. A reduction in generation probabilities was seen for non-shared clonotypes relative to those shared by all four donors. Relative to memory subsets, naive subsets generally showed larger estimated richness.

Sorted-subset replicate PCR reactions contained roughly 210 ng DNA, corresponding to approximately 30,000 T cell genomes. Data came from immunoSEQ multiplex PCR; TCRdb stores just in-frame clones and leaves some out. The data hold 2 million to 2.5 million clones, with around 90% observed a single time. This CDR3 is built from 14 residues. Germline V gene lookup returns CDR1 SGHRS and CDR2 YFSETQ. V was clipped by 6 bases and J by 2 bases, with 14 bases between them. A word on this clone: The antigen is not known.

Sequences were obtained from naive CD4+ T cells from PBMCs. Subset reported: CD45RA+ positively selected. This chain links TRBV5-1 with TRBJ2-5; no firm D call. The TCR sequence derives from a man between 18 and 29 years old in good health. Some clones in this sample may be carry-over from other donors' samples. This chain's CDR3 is CASKLFPGQETQYF. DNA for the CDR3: TGCGCCAGCAAACTTTTCCCCGGGCAAGAGACCCAGTACTTC. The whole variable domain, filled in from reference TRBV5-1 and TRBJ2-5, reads KAGVTQTPRYLIKTRGQQVTLSCSPISGHRSVSWYQQTPGQGLQFLFEYFSETQRNKGNFPGRFSGRQFSNSRSEMNVSTLELGDSALYLCASKLFPGQETQYFGPGTRLLVL.